Listed below are T cell receptor beta chains from one sample, sequenced in a study of CD8 T cells in Susac syndrome. TCRdb re-called the immunoSEQ multiplex PCR reads with MiXCR, one entry per CDR3 protein. The table lists approximately 210,000 distinct CDR3 sequences, approximately 94% of them singletons, with around 0.16% in the top ten. The sequencing sample was made of CD4+ T cells from PBMCs. The source is a human donor with Susac syndrome. Both conserved end residues are part of each CDR3. A D gene is named only where the DNA matches it firmly. Clone size is shown for a subset of rows, as once, few, many or a class of expanded clone.

D gene	V gene	J gene	clone size	CDR3 protein	CDR3 DNA
TRBD1	TRBV6-2/TRBV6-3	TRBJ2-7	NA	CASSRTGLPYEQYF	TGTGCCAGCTCTAGGACAGGGTTACCCTACGAGCAGTACTTC
NA	TRBV29-1	TRBJ2-7	NA	CSVQQGFGEQYF	TGCAGCGTTCAACAGGGCTTTGGGGAGCAGTACTTC
NA	TRBV7-2	TRBJ1-1	once	CASSLAARTLTEAFF	TGTGCCAGCAGCTTAGCTGCTCGGACCCTCACTGAAGCTTTCTTT
NA	TRBV30	TRBJ1-1	NA	CAWSVSVAGEAFF	TGTGCCTGGAGTGTATCGGTTGCCGGTGAAGCTTTCTTT
TRBD1	TRBV3-1	TRBJ1-6	NA	CASSHRTGYSPLHF	TGTGCCAGCAGCCACCGGACAGGTTATTCACCCCTCCACTTT
TRBD1	TRBV18	TRBJ1-5	NA	CASSPTAPLQGSNQPQHF	TGTGCCAGCTCACCCACCGCGCCACTACAGGGGAGCAATCAGCCCCAGCATTTT
TRBD2	TRBV20-1	TRBJ2-5	NA	CSARSLAGSQETQYF	TGCAGTGCTAGATCACTAGCGGGGTCCCAAGAGACCCAGTACTTC
NA	TRBV30	TRBJ1-1	NA	CAWSVMSGGAGCFF	TGTGCCTGGAGTGTAATGTCCGGGGGCGCGGGATGTTTCTTT
TRBD1	TRBV3-1	TRBJ1-5	NA	CASSGQGLEPQHF	TGTGCCAGCAGCGGACAGGGGCTAGAGCCCCAGCATTTT
TRBD1	TRBV7-6	TRBJ2-2	NA	CASSPTGVAGELFF	TGTGCCAGCAGCCCTACAGGGGTCGCCGGGGAGCTGTTTTTT
TRBD1	TRBV20-1	TRBJ2-2	NA	CSARDPGTGDTGELFF	TGCAGTGCTAGAGATCCCGGGACAGGGGACACCGGGGAGCTGTTTTTT
NA	TRBV5-1	TRBJ2-3	NA	CASSLVASSTDTQYF	TGCGCCAGCAGCTTGGTAGCGTCCAGCACAGATACGCAGTATTTT
NA	TRBV3-1	TRBJ2-7	NA	CASSTPRGVYPYEQYF	TGTGCCAGCAGCACTCCCAGGGGGGTCTACCCCTACGAGCAGTACTTC
TRBD1	TRBV5-4	TRBJ2-6	once	CASSPGQGKISGANVLTF	TGTGCCAGCAGCCCTGGACAGGGGAAAATTTCTGGGGCCAACGTCCTGACTTTC
TRBD1	TRBV5-1	TRBJ2-1	NA	CASSPRTGEGEQFF	TGCGCCAGCAGCCCCCGGACAGGGGAGGGTGAGCAGTTCTTC
NA	TRBV20-1	TRBJ1-1	NA	CSARANSELDTEAFF	TGCAGTGCTAGAGCGAACAGCGAATTGGACACTGAAGCTTTCTTT
TRBD1	TRBV6-2/TRBV6-3	TRBJ2-5	NA	CASSPAGQGRQTQYF	TGTGCCAGCAGTCCCGCGGGACAGGGGAGACAGACCCAGTACTTC
TRBD2	TRBV3-1	TRBJ2-1	NA	CASSPSPGLGEDEQFF	TGTGCCAGCAGCCCCTCCCCGGGACTAGGAGAAGATGAGCAGTTCTTC